A single TCR beta chain is shown here with its context. Its antigen is undetermined. This specimen belongs to a study of CD8+ T cells in alopecia areata. Study information: Tofacitinib administration to treated patients was oral, at 5 to 10 mg twice daily. Study observations and caveats: Sequencing of scalp tissue also captures the resident alphabeta T cells of normal skin. Scalp clonality, together with expanded CD8+ clones among the top 100, fell significantly with tofacitinib.

Indicated treatment: oral pan-JAK inhibitor, 5-10 mg twice daily. There are 14 residues in the CDR3. V was cut by 0 bases and J by 5 bases, with 8 bases left in between. The germline gives CDR1 MNHEY, CDR2 SVGAGI. TCR sequencing used cDNA made by reverse transcription of extracted RNA. Libraries were prepared by immunoSEQ multiplex PCR; TCRdb keeps only in-frame clonotypes and omits some of them. The data hold about 200,000 clones, with about three fifths observed a single time. The sequencing used CD4+ T cells sorted from blood, collected at week 24, from a patient treated with tofacitinib. The chain is built from TRBV6-5 and TRBJ1-5; D gene unclear. The sequence came from a human donor with alopecia areata. The chain's CDR3 is CASSYSHVDQPQHF. The DNA for the CDR3 is TGTGCCAGCAGTTACTCGCACGTAGATCAGCCCCAGCATTTT.